The 27 T cell receptor beta chains listed next were all sequenced from one sample in a study of cytomegalovirus exposure and HLA in healthy donors. Vbeta (60) and Jbeta (13) primers were used in the PCR. Measured with immunoSEQ multiplex PCR; TCRdb has only the in-frame clones, and not every one. This sample has 130,000 to 150,000 clones, with 75% to 85% found just once. The sequencing input was PBMCs. These receptors were collected from a female donor in good health and CMV-seronegative.

J is TRBJ1-1 and V is TRBV6-5; maybe TRBD1 (5 bases). This CDR3 is 14 amino acids long. V lost 8 bases and J 4 bases, leaving 17 bases between the germline ends. Germline loops: CDR1 MNHEY, CDR2 SVGAGI. DNA for the CDR3: TGTGCCAGCTTCTCGATGGGGCTGGCCACTGAAGCTTTCTTT. Its protein product is CASFSMGLATEAFF.

The V gene is TRBV10-3, the J gene TRBJ2-7, with 9 nucleotides matching TRBD1. The CDR3 length is 13 residues. Germline V lookup: CDR1 ENHRY, CDR2 SYGVKD. Unmatched junction bases numbered 4, after V lost 10 bases and J lost 0 bases. The CDR3 nucleotides read TGTGCCACTTTACAGGGGGCCTCCTACGAGCAGTACTTC. Amino acid sequence: CATLQGASYEQYF.

The J gene is TRBJ2-3, the V gene TRBV9, with D maybe TRBD2 (5 bases). V shed 4 bases and J shed 0 bases, with 9 bases lying between them. Germline V gene sequence: CDR1 SGDLS, CDR2 YYNGEE. CDR3 length equals 14 residues. The DNA of the CDR3 is TGTGCCAGCAGCCCGAGGGATAGCACAGATACGCAGTATTTT. Translating it yields CASSPRDSTDTQYF.

The V gene is TRBV19, the J gene TRBJ2-7, with D perhaps TRBD1 (6 bases). Between the trimmed V and J ends, which lost 5 bases and 6 bases, there was a span of 14 bases. The CDR3 sequence is 13 residues long. Germline CDR1 and CDR2: LNHDA and SQIVND (reference sequence). Here the CDR3 reads CASSLQGTGEQYF. In nucleotides, the CDR3 is TGTGCCAGTAGTCTACAGGGAACGGGCGAGCAGTACTTC. The variable domain in full, completed from reference TRBV19 and TRBJ2-7, reads DGGITQSPKYLFRKEGQNVTLSCEQNLNHDAMYWYRQDPGQGLRLIYYSQIVNDFQKGDIAEGYSVSREKKESFPLTVTSAQKNPTAFYLCASSLQGTGEQYFGPGTRLTVT.

The chain couples TRBV28 to TRBJ2-5; the D gene is possibly TRBD2 (5 bases). The germline V gene encodes CDR1 MDHEN and CDR2 SYDVKM. Trimming pared 7 bases from V and 5 bases from J, leaving 11 bases between. The CDR3 extends over 12 amino acids. The CDR3 here is CASTQPGETQYF. For the CDR3, the DNA is TGTGCCAGCACTCAACCGGGGGAGACCCAGTACTTC.

The rearrangement links TRBV7-6 to TRBJ2-7; 13 nucleotides line up with TRBD2. The CDR3 is 15 residues long. V dropped 3 bases and J dropped 7; count of bases not matched to a gene: 6. Germline V gene lookup returns CDR1 SGHVS and CDR2 FNYEAQ. This chain's CDR3 is CASSLGTSGTGEQYF. The DNA of the CDR3 is TGTGCCAGCAGCTTGGGGACTAGCGGGACGGGGGAGCAGTACTTC.

This rearrangement joins TRBV5-1 to TRBJ2-3, with D uncertain. The CDR3 contains 14 residues. V was pared by 2 bases and J by 4 bases, with 11 bases between. CDR1 and CDR2 (germline): SGHRS, YFSETQ. CDR3 sequence: CASSFGPTADTQYF. CDR3 in DNA: TGCGCCAGCAGCTTTGGGCCAACGGCAGATACGCAGTATTTT. The complete variable domain, with remaining parts taken from reference TRBV5-1 and TRBJ2-3, reads KAGVTQTPRYLIKTRGQQVTLSCSPISGHRSVSWYQQTPGQGLQFLFEYFSETQRNKGNFPGRFSGRQFSNSRSEMNVSTLELGDSALYLCASSFGPTADTQYFGPGTRLTVL.

This clone was seen a handful of times. The rearrangement uses TRBV9 and TRBJ2-1; 7 bases fit TRBD2. J was trimmed by 0 bases and V by 3 bases; bases with no gene match: 6. CDR1 and CDR2 (germline): SGDLS, YYNGEE. The length of the CDR3 is 16 residues. CDR3 amino acids: CASSAQRGSSYNEQFF. For the CDR3, the DNA is TGTGCCAGCAGCGCCCAGCGGGGAAGCTCCTACAATGAGCAGTTCTTC.

The chain couples TRBV4-3 to TRBJ2-7, with TRBD2 matching 8 bases. There are 15 residues in the CDR3. V shed 4 bases, J shed 0 bases, and the junction held 5 bases outside the gene matches. Germline values: CDR1 LGHNA, CDR2 YSLEER. Here the CDR3 reads CASSLAGGGSYEQYF. The CDR3 DNA is TGCGCCAGCAGCCTCGCCGGGGGGGGCTCCTACGAGCAGTACTTC.

The chain carries TRBV20-1 and TRBJ2-1; no definite D call. Between the trimmed V and J ends, which lost 4 bases and 6 bases, there was a span of 4 bases. The CDR3 runs 10 residues. Germline V gene lookup returns CDR1 DFQATT and CDR2 SNEGSKA (reference sequence). The CDR3 reads CSATSNEQFF. CDR3 nucleotide sequence: TGCAGTGCTACCAGCAATGAGCAGTTCTTC.

The chain carries TRBV29-1 and TRBJ2-5; possible D gene TRBD1, 7 bases. The J call could be wrong; TRBJ2-7 is a better fit for the DNA end. This CDR3 is built from 15 residues. CDR1 and CDR2 from the germline V gene are SQVTM and ANQGSEA. CDR3: CSVLAGRGDPYEQYF. CDR3 DNA sequence: TGCAGCGTTCTCGCGGGCAGGGGGGACCCCTACGAGCAGTACTTC.

The chain couples TRBV4-3 to TRBJ1-4; D is uncertain. Looked up from germline, CDR1 is LGHNA and CDR2 is YSLEER. This CDR3 has 16 amino acids. V was pared by 0 bases and J by 10 bases, with 18 bases between. The CDR3 region is CASSQDQRRGLGKLFF. The CDR3 region has the DNA TGCGCCAGCAGCCAAGACCAGCGGCGCGGTCTTGGAAAACTGTTTTTT.

The chain recombines TRBV2 with TRBJ2-1, with D tentatively TRBD2 (5 bases). The CDR3 runs 15 residues. In germline, CDR1 is SNHLY, CDR2 FYNNEI. The V end lost 4 bases, the J end lost 2 bases, and 12 bases lay between the germline ends. The CDR3: CASSGERITYNEQFF. Here the CDR3 DNA reads TGTGCCAGCAGTGGAGAGCGGATTACCTACAATGAGCAGTTCTTC.

This clone turned up a few times. This chain links TRBV7-2 with TRBJ2-3; 7 positions match TRBD2. After removal of 3 bases from V and 4 bases from J, the junction contained 7 bases not matched to a gene. The germline CDR1 and CDR2 sequences are SGHTA and FQGNSA. The CDR3 extends over 15 amino acids. CDR3 amino acids: CASSFSLAAPDTQYF. CDR3 nucleotides: TGTGCCAGCAGCTTCTCGCTAGCGGCACCAGATACGCAGTATTTT.

The chain is built from TRBV13 and TRBJ2-2; 8 bases match TRBD2. The CDR3 has 15 amino acids. Unmatched junction bases numbered 6, after V lost 5 bases and J lost 4 bases. Germline V gene data show CDR1 as PRHDT and CDR2 as FYEKMQ (reference sequence). This CDR3 is CASSVAGIPTGELFF. In DNA, the CDR3 is TGTGCCAGCAGCGTAGCGGGAATCCCCACCGGGGAGCTGTTTTTT.

The rearrangement links TRBV5-4 to TRBJ2-7, with 8 bases aligning to TRBD2. The CDR3 is 15 residues long. Germline CDR1 reads SGHNT; CDR2 reads YYREEE (reference sequence). With V trimmed by 0 bases and J by 7 bases, 9 bases remained unmatched. The CDR3 nucleotides read TGTGCCAGCAGCTTGGCAAGAACTAGCGGCTTTGAGCAGTACTTC. As protein: CASSLARTSGFEQYF.

The chain employs TRBV5-1 and TRBJ1-5, with 7 positions matching TRBD1. V dropped 4 bases and J dropped 5; count of bases not matched to a gene: 6. The germline CDR1 and CDR2 sequences are SGHRS and YFSETQ. The CDR3 has 14 residues. The CDR3: CASSPGQADQPQHF. The CDR3 bases are TGCGCCAGCAGCCCAGGACAGGCGGATCAGCCCCAGCATTTT.

This clone has just a few counts. The gene calls are TRBV2 and TRBJ2-3, with TRBD1 matching over 8 bases. Germline CDR1 SNHLY, CDR2 FYNNEI. The trim removed 6 bases at V and 5 bases at J, leaving 7 bases unmatched. CDR3 length equals 14 residues. The CDR3 bases are TGTGCCAGCAGCTATGACAGGGGTGAAGATACGCAGTATTTT. Its protein is CASSYDRGEDTQYF.

The V gene is TRBV5-1, the J gene TRBJ2-7, with TRBD2 identical over 8 bases. Trimming at V came to 2 bases and at J to 4 bases, leaving 5 bases not matched to a gene. The CDR3 totals 14 residues. From germline, CDR1 is SGHRS and CDR2 YFSETQ. This CDR3 is CASSLSGRQYEQYF. CDR3 coding DNA: TGCGCCAGCAGCTTAAGCGGGAGACAGTACGAGCAGTACTTC.

The chain joins TRBV7-6 to TRBJ2-5, with 11 positions matching TRBD2. Per the germline V gene, CDR1 is SGHVS and CDR2 is FNYEAQ. CDR3 length: 16 amino acids. The junction had 5 bases not matched to a gene; V was cut back by 2 bases and J by 3 bases. The CDR3 sequence: CASSLRLAGGEETQYF. The CDR3 DNA follows: TGTGCCAGCAGCTTACGGCTAGCGGGGGGCGAAGAGACCCAGTACTTC.

V gene TRBV6-1 combines with J gene TRBJ1-5; maybe TRBD1 (5 bases). The CDR3 length is 16 residues. V lost 4 bases, J lost 0 bases, and 13 bases lay in between. Per germline, CDR1 MNHNS and CDR2 SASEGT. The CDR3 nucleotides read TGTGCCAGCAGTGTCACAGGCCGCTATAGCAATCAGCCCCAGCATTTT. Protein: CASSVTGRYSNQPQHF.

This chain joins TRBV10-3 and TRBJ1-3, with 7 positions matching TRBD1. In germline, CDR1 is ENHRY, CDR2 SYGVKD. The CDR3 is 14 amino acids. After removal of 5 bases from V and 6 bases from J, the junction contained 7 bases not matched to a gene. The CDR3 region is CAISPGTEENTIYF. As DNA, the CDR3 is TGTGCCATCAGTCCCGGGACAGAGGAAAACACCATATATTTT.

The rearrangement uses TRBV4-3 and TRBJ1-5; 7 bases are a match to TRBD1. The CDR3 runs 15 residues. CDR1 is LGHNA, CDR2 YSLEER, per germline. The J segment lost 1 base and the V segment lost 4 bases, leaving 4 bases of the junction unmatched. In DNA, the CDR3 is TGCGCCAGCAGCCCGACAGGGACCAGCAATCAGCCCCAGCATTTT. It specifies CASSPTGTSNQPQHF.

In this sample, this clone turned up a few times. The chain carries TRBV2 and TRBJ1-2; no firm D call. CDR1 and CDR2 from the germline V gene are SNHLY and FYNNEI. This CDR3 has 13 amino acids. V lost 8 bases and J 6 bases, leaving 16 bases between the germline ends. CDR3 loop: CASGGSSRDGYTF. Here the CDR3 DNA reads TGTGCCAGCGGTGGAAGCTCGAGGGATGGCTACACCTTC.

The CDR3 spells CASSLGTALTEAFF. CDR3 nucleotide sequence: TGTGCCAGCAGCTTGGGGACAGCTCTAACTGAAGCTTTCTTT. The genes are TRBV5-4 and TRBJ1-1; D might be TRBD1 (6 bases). V lost 0 bases to trimming and J lost 5 bases, with 11 bases between them. Germline V CDR1 and CDR2: SGHNT, YYREEE (reference sequence). The CDR3 is 14 amino acids.

The chain is built from TRBV10-3 and TRBJ2-1; 7 nucleotides agree with TRBD2. The CDR3 totals 14 residues. With V trimmed by 8 bases and J by 7 bases, 11 bases remained unmatched. Germline values: CDR1 ENHRY, CDR2 SYGVKD. This chain's CDR3 is CAIGRAGEANEQFF. The CDR3 bases are TGTGCCATCGGGCGGGCGGGAGAGGCAAATGAGCAGTTCTTC.

V gene TRBV6-5 combines with J gene TRBJ1-2; 7 bases align to TRBD1. The CDR3 runs to 15 residues. Germline CDR1 reads MNHEY; CDR2 reads SVGAGI. Losses at the gene ends were 4 bases for V and 1 base for J; bases not matched to a gene: 6. The CDR3: CASSSRQGNNYGYTF. The CDR3 DNA reads TGTGCCAGCAGTTCGCGACAGGGTAATAACTATGGCTACACCTTC.